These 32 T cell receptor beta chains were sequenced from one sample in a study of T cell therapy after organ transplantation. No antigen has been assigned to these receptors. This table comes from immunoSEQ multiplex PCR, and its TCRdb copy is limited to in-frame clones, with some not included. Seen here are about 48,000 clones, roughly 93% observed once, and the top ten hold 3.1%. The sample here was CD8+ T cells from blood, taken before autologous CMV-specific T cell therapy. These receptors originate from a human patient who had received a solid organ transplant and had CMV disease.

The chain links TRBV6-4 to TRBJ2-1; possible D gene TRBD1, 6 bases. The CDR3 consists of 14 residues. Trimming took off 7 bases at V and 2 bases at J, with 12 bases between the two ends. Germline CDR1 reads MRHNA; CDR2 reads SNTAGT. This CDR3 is CASKKGDTYNEQFF. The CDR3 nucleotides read TGTGCCAGCAAAAAGGGGGATACCTACAATGAGCAGTTCTTC.

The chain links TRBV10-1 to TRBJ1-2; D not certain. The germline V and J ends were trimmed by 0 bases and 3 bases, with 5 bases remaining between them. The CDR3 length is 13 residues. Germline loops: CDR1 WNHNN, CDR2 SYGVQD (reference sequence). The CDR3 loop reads CASSESEDYGYTF. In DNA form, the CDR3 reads TGCGCCAGCAGTGAGTCCGAAGACTATGGCTACACCTTC.

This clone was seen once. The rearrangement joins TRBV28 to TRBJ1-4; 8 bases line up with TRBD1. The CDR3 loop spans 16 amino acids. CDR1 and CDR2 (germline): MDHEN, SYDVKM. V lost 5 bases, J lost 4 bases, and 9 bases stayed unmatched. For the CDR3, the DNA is TGTGCCAGCAGTCGAGGGACAGGTGGAAATAATGAAAAACTGTTTTTT. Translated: CASSRGTGGNNEKLFF. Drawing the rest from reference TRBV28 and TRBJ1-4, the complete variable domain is DVKVTQSSRYLVKRTGEKVFLECVQDMDHENMFWYRQDPGLGLRLIYFSYDVKMKEKGDIPEGYSVSREKKERFSLILESASTNQTSMYLCASSRGTGGNNEKLFFGSGTQLSVL.

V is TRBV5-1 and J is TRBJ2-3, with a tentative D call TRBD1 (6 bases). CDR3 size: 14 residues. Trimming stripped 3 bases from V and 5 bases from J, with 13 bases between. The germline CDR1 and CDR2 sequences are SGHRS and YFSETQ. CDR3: CASSWTDSQDTQYF. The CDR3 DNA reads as TGCGCCAGCAGCTGGACAGACTCACAAGATACGCAGTATTTT.

CDR3 sequence: CASSTSGLAAQETQYF. Here the CDR3 DNA reads TGTGCCAGTAGTACCTCAGGACTAGCAGCTCAAGAGACCCAGTACTTC. This chain uses TRBV19 with TRBJ2-5; the match to TRBD2 covers 8 bases. After removal of 4 bases from V and 2 bases from J, the junction contained 9 bases not matched to a gene. Germline CDR1 is LNHDA and CDR2 is SQIVND (reference sequence). The CDR3 is 16 residues long.

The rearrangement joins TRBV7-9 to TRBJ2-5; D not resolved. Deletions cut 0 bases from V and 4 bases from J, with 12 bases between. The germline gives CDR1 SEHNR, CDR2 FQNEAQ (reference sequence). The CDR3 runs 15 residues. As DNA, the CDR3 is TGTGCCAGCAGCTTAGCGGATAGGAGCACAGAGACCCAGTACTTC. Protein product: CASSLADRSTETQYF.

The DNA for the CDR3 is TGCGCCAGCAGCTCCCGACTAGCGGAATCCTACGAGCAGTACTTC. Protein: CASSSRLAESYEQYF. V and J are TRBV4-3 and TRBJ2-7; 9 bases align to TRBD2. V gave up 5 bases and J gave up 1 base; unmatched junction bases: 6. Germline-derived CDR1 and CDR2 are LGHNA and YSLEER. This CDR3 region has 15 residues.

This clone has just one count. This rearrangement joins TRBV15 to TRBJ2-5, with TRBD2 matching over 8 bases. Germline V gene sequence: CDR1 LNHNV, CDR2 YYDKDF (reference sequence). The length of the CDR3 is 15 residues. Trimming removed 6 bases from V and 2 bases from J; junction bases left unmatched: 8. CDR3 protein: CATSPFGTSQETQYF. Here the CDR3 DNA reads TGTGCCACCAGTCCCTTTGGGACTAGTCAAGAGACCCAGTACTTC.

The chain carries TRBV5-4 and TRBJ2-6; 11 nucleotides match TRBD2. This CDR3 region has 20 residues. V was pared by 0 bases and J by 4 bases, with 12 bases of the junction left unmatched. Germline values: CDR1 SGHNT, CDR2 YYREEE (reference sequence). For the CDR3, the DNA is TGTGCCAGCAGCTTGGATCCCCCTAGCGGGGGGATATTGGGGGCCAACGTCCTGACTTTC. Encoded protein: CASSLDPPSGGILGANVLTF.

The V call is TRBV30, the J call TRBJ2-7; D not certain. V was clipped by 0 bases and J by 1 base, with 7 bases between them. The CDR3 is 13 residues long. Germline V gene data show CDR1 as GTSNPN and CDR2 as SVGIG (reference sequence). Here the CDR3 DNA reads TGTGCCTGGAGTGTCGGCAGTTCCTACGAGCAGTACTTC. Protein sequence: CAWSVGSSYEQYF. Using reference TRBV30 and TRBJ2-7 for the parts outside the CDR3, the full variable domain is SQTIHQWPATLVQPVGSPLSLECTVEGTSNPNLYWYRQAAGRGLQLLFYSVGIGQISSEVPQNLSASRPQDRQFILSSKKLLLSDSGFYLCAWSVGSSYEQYFGPGTRLTVT.

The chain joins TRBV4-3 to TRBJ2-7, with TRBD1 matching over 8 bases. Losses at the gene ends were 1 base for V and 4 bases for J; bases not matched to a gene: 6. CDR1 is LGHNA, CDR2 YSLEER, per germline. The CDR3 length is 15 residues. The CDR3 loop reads CASSQVAGGRYEQYF. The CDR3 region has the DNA TGCGCCAGCAGCCAAGTCGCAGGGGGCAGGTACGAGCAGTACTTC.

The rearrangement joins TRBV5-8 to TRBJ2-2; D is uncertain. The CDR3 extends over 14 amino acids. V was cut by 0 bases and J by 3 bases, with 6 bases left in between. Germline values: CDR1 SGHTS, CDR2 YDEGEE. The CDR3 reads CASSLVYYTGELFF. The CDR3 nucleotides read TGTGCCAGCAGCTTGGTCTACTACACCGGGGAGCTGTTTTTT.

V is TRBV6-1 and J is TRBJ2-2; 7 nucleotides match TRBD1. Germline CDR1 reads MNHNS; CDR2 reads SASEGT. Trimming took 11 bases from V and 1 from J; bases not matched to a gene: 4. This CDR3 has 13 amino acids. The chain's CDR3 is CAARGLNTGELFF. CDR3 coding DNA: TGTGCCGCGAGGGGGCTGAACACCGGGGAGCTGTTTTTT.

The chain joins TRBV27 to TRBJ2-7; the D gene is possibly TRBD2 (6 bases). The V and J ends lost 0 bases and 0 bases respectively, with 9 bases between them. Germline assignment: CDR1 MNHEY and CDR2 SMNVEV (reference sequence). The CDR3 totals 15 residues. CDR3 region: CASSLSGRSSYEQYF. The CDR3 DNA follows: TGTGCCAGCAGTTTATCGGGGAGGAGCTCCTACGAGCAGTACTTC.

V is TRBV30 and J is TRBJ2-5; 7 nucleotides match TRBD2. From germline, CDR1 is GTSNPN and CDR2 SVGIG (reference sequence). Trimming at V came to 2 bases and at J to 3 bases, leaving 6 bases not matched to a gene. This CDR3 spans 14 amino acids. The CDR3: CAWSLGLAEETQYF. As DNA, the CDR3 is TGTGCCTGGAGTTTGGGGCTAGCGGAAGAGACCCAGTACTTC.

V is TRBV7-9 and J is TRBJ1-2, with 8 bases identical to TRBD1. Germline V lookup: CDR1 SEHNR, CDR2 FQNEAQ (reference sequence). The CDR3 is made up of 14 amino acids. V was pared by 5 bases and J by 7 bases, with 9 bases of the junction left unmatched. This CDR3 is CASSRQGTLLGYTF. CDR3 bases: TGTGCCAGCAGCCGACAGGGGACCCTCCTTGGCTACACCTTC.

CDR3: CASSQDLVLAGAENIQYF. CDR3 in DNA: TGCGCCAGCAGCCAAGATTTGGTACTAGCGGGGGCTGAAAACATTCAGTACTTC. This sequence joins TRBV4-3 and TRBJ2-4; 11 bases align to TRBD2. V lost 0 bases and J lost 5; bases outside the gene matches: 9. The germline V gene encodes CDR1 LGHNA and CDR2 YSLEER. This CDR3 has 18 amino acids.

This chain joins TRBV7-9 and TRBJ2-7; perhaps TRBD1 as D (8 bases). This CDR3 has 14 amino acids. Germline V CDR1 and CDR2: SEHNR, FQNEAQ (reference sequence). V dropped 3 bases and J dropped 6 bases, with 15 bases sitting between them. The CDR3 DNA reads TGTGCCAGCAGCTTCCCGGACAGGGAGGGCGAGCAGTACTTC. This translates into CASSFPDREGEQYF.

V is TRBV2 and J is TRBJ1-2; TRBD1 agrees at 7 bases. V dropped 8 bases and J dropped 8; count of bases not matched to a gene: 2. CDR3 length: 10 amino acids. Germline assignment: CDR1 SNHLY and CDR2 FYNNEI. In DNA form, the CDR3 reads TGTGCCAGCGTACAGGGGGGCTACACCTTC. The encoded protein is CASVQGGYTF.

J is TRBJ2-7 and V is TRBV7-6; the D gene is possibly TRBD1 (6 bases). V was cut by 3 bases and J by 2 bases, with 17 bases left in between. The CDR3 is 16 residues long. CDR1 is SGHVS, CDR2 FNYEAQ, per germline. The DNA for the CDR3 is TGTGCCAGCAGCTTGTCCCTGGCAGGGGTAACCTACGAGCAGTACTTC. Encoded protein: CASSLSLAGVTYEQYF. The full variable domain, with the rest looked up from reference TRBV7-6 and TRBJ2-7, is GAGVSQSPRYKVTKRGQDVALRCDPISGHVSLYWYRQALGQGPEFLTYFNYEAQQDKSGLPNDRFSAERPEGSISTLTIQRTEQRDSAMYRCASSLSLAGVTYEQYFGPGTRLTVT.

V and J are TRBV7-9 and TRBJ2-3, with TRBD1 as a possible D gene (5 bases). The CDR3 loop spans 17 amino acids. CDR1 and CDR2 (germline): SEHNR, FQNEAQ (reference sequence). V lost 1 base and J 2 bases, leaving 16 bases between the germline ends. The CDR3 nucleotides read TGTGCCAGCAGCTTAGGAGGTACAGGACCTCACACAGATACGCAGTATTTT. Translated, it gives CASSLGGTGPHTDTQYF. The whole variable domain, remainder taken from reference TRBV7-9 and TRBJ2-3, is DTGVSQNPRHKITKRGQNVTFRCDPISEHNRLYWYRQTLGQGPEFLTYFQNEAQLEKSRLLSDRFSAERPKGSFSTLEIQRTEQGDSAMYLCASSLGGTGPHTDTQYFGPGTRLTVL.

The CDR3 DNA reads TGTGCCAGTAGTCCCAGGGTTGCGGGGCTTGGGGAGCAGTACTTC. It encodes CASSPRVAGLGEQYF. This chain joins TRBV19 and TRBJ2-7; tentatively, D is TRBD2 (6 bases). Germline V CDR1 and CDR2: LNHDA, SQIVND (reference sequence). V lost 5 bases and J lost 7, with 21 bases in between. The CDR3 contains 15 residues. The full variable domain, completed using reference TRBV19 and TRBJ2-7, is DGGITQSPKYLFRKEGQNVTLSCEQNLNHDAMYWYRQDPGQGLRLIYYSQIVNDFQKGDIAEGYSVSREKKESFPLTVTSAQKNPTAFYLCASSPRVAGLGEQYFGPGTRLTVT.

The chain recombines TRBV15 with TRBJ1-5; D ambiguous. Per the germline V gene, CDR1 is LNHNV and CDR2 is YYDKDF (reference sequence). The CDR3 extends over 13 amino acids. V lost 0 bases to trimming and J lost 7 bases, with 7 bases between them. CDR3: CATSRDWGQPQHF. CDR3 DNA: TGTGCCACCAGCAGAGATTGGGGACAGCCCCAGCATTTT.

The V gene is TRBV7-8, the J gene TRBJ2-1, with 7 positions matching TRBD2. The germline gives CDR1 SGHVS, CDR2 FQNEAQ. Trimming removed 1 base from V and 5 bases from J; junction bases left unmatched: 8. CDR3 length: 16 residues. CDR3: CASSLVRGSSHNEQFF. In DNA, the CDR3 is TGTGCCAGCAGCTTAGTTCGCGGGAGCTCACACAATGAGCAGTTCTTC.

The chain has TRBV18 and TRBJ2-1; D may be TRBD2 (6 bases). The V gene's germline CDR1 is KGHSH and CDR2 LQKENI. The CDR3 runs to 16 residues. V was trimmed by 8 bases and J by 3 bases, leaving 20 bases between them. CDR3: CASTYPRRGDYNEQFF. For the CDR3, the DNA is TGTGCCAGCACGTATCCCAGGAGGGGTGACTACAATGAGCAGTTCTTC. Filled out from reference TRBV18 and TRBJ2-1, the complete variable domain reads NAGVMQNPRHLVRRRGQEARLRCSPMKGHSHVYWYRQLPEEGLKFMVYLQKENIIDESGMPKERFSAEFPKEGPSILRIQQVVRGDSAAYFCASTYPRRGDYNEQFFGPGTRLTVL.

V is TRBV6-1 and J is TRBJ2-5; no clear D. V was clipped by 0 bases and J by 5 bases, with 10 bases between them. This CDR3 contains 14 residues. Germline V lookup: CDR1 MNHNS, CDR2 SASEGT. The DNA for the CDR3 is TGTGCCAGCAGTGAAGCGAGATTACGGGAGACCCAGTACTTC. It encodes CASSEARLRETQYF.

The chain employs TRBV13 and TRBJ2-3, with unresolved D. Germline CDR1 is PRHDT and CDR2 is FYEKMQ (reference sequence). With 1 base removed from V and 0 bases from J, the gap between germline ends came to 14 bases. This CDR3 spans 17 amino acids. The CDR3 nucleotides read TGTGCCAGCAGCTTAGCCCCGAGTCTCTCTAGCACAGATACGCAGTATTTT. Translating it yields CASSLAPSLSSTDTQYF.

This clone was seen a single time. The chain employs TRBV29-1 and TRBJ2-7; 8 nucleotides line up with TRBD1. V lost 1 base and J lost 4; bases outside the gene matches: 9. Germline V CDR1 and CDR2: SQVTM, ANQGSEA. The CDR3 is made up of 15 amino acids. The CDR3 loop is CSVEVLQGALYEQYF. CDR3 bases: TGCAGCGTTGAAGTGCTGCAGGGGGCGTTATACGAGCAGTACTTC.

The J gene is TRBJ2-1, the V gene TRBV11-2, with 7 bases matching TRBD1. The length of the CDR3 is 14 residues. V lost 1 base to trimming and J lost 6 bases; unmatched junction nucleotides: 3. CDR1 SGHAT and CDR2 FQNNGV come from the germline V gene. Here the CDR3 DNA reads TGTGCCAGCAGCTTAGGTCACAGGGGCAATGAGCAGTTCTTC. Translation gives CASSLGHRGNEQFF.

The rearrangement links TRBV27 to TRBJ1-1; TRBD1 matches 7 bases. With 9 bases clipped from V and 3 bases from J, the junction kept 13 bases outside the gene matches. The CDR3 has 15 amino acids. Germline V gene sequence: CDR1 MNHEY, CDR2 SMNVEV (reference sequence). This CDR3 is CASRGREAIDTEAFF. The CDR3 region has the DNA TGTGCCAGTAGGGGGCGAGAGGCCATCGACACTGAAGCTTTCTTT.

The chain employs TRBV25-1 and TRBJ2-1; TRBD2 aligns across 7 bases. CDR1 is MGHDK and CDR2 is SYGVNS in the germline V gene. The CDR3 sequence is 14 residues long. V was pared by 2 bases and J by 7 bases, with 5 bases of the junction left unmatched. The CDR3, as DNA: TGTGCCAGCAGTGAAGATGGCGGGAGTAATGAGCAGTTCTTC. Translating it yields CASSEDGGSNEQFF.

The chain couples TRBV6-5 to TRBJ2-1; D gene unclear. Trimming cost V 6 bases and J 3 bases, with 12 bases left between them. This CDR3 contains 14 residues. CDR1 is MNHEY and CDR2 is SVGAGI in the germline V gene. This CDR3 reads CASRTKAVYNEQFF. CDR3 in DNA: TGTGCCAGCAGAACGAAGGCGGTCTACAATGAGCAGTTCTTC.